The 22 T cell receptor beta chains below all came from one sample that was sequenced in a study of T cells in tuberculosis. Generated by immunoSEQ multiplex PCR, the TCRdb table keeps only in-frame clones and is missing some. The table has some 34,000 clones, roughly 92% seen once. The specimen was PBMCs. The receptors shown here come from a donor aged 10-29 years with latent tuberculosis or without tuberculosis infection.

The chain employs TRBV7-2 and TRBJ1-2; D is uncertain. This CDR3 spans 14 amino acids. The V end was cut by 2 bases, the J end by 4 bases, with 11 bases between. CDR1 is SGHTA and CDR2 is FQGNSA in the germline V gene. CDR3 nucleotide sequence: TGTGCCAGCAGCTTACTGAGCATATTCTATGGCTACACCTTC. It is translated as CASSLLSIFYGYTF.

This clone was counted once. The chain has TRBV5-1 and TRBJ1-1, with D perhaps TRBD1 (6 bases). CDR1 is SGHRS and CDR2 is YFSETQ in the germline V gene. The CDR3 covers 17 residues. Trimming removed 4 bases at V and 2 bases at J, with 21 bases between. CDR3 residues: CASSQTPGQTINTEAFF. CDR3 bases: TGCGCCAGCAGCCAGACCCCCGGACAGACAATTAACACTGAAGCTTTCTTT.

The V call is TRBV5-5, the J call TRBJ1-3; 8 bases are a match to TRBD1. The CDR3 runs 15 residues. J was trimmed by 0 bases and V by 2 bases; bases with no gene match: 1. Germline CDR1 reads SGHKS; CDR2 reads YYEKEE (reference sequence). The CDR3 here is CASSFGQGSGNTIYF. The CDR3 region has the DNA TGTGCCAGCAGCTTTGGACAGGGCTCTGGAAACACCATATATTTT.

The rearrangement uses TRBV12-5 and TRBJ1-1; possible D gene TRBD1, 5 bases. V was trimmed by 5 bases and J by 1 base, leaving 17 bases between them. There are 16 residues in the CDR3. Germline V lookup: CDR1 LGHNT, CDR2 FRNRAP. DNA of the CDR3: TGTGCTAGTGGTCCACTCACCTGGACAACGAACACTGAAGCTTTCTTT. It codes for CASGPLTWTTNTEAFF.

This clone came up once. The chain employs TRBV30 and TRBJ2-6; a weak D match, TRBD1 (7 bases). Trimming removed 4 bases at V and 0 bases at J, with 16 bases between. The CDR3 has 17 residues. CDR1 and CDR2 (germline): GTSNPN, SVGIG (reference sequence). The DNA for the CDR3 is TGTGCCTGGAATGGAGGGACAGTTCCCTCTGGGGCCAACGTCCTGACTTTC. Its protein is CAWNGGTVPSGANVLTF.

The rearrangement uses TRBV9 and TRBJ1-1; no clear D. The CDR3 loop spans 13 amino acids. Germline CDR1 SGDLS, CDR2 YYNGEE. Trimming cost V 2 bases and J 3 bases, with 8 bases left between them. CDR3 protein: CASSVSGYTEAFF. CDR3 coding DNA: TGTGCCAGCAGCGTTTCGGGGTACACTGAAGCTTTCTTT.

Remarks on this clone: The germline gene is not matched at one end of the junction; a read error may be the cause. The chain joins TRBV5-1 to TRBJ2-7; 10 bases align to TRBD2. Looked up from germline, CDR1 is SGHRS and CDR2 is YFSETQ. This CDR3 region has 15 residues. CDR3 sequence (DNA): TGCGCCAGCACAACACAGCGGGGGGGCTCCGACGAGCAGTACTTC. Amino acids: CASTTQRGGSDEQYF. Full variable domain (outside the CDR3, taken from reference TRBV5-1 and TRBJ2-7): KAGVTQTPRYLIKTRGQQVTLSCSPISGHRSVSWYQQTPGQGLQFLFEYFSETQRNKGNFPGRFSGRQFSNSRSEMNVSTLELGDSALYLCASTTQRGGSDEQYFGPGTRLTVT.

This clone was seen just once. The V and J genes are TRBV4-3 and TRBJ1-2; 12 bases fit TRBD1. Germline CDR1 and CDR2: LGHNA and YSLEER. V shed 4 bases and J 6 bases; nucleotides not matched to a gene: 6. CDR3 size: 15 residues. The CDR3 sequence: CASSPGTGGKDGYTF. The CDR3 coding sequence is TGCGCCAGCAGCCCCGGGACAGGGGGCAAGGATGGCTACACCTTC.

This chain links TRBV6-5 with TRBJ2-3; maybe TRBD1 (6 bases). The germline V gene has CDR1 MNHEY and CDR2 SVGAGI. CDR3 length: 16 residues. V shed 0 bases and J shed 2 bases, with 12 bases lying between them. This CDR3 is CASSYSGDRYTDTQYF. DNA of the CDR3: TGTGCCAGCAGTTACTCGGGTGACAGGTACACAGATACGCAGTATTTT.

As regards this clone: Germline and junction disagree at one end, which may indicate a read error. The chain joins TRBV7-6 to TRBJ2-7; 9 positions agree with TRBD1. Germline CDR1 and CDR2: SGHVS and FNYEAQ. CDR3 length: 15 amino acids. CDR3 in amino acids: CASSPLRTGVYGQYF. As DNA, the CDR3 is TGTGCCAGCAGCCCGCTGAGGACAGGGGTGTACGGGCAGTACTTC.

The rearrangement links TRBV10-3 to TRBJ2-3; TRBD2 matches at 8 bases. The germline gives CDR1 ENHRY, CDR2 SYGVKD. V was clipped by 3 bases and J by 1 base; unmatched bases: 0. The CDR3 spans 14 residues. The CDR3 protein is CAISEAGGTDTQYF. DNA of the CDR3: TGTGCCATCAGTGAAGCGGGGGGCACAGATACGCAGTATTTT.

The rearrangement uses TRBV30 and TRBJ2-7; TRBD1 is a possible D gene (7 bases). The germline V and J ends were trimmed by 3 bases and 0 bases, with 15 bases remaining between them. This CDR3 has 15 amino acids. The V gene's germline CDR1 is GTSNPN and CDR2 SVGIG (reference sequence). The CDR3 coding sequence is TGTGCCTGGAGGGACGCAGGGGGGCTCTCCTACGAGCAGTACTTC. Protein: CAWRDAGGLSYEQYF.

The chain carries TRBV19 and TRBJ1-5; D call uncertain. CDR3 size: 13 residues. The V end lost 9 bases, the J end lost 2 bases, and 11 bases lay between the germline ends. Germline V gene data show CDR1 as LNHDA and CDR2 as SQIVND (reference sequence). CDR3 amino acids: CASHGEGNQPQHF. DNA for the CDR3: TGTGCCAGCCACGGAGAAGGCAATCAGCCCCAGCATTTT.

This clone has only a few counts. Other DNA variants within this sample encode the same CDR3. The chain carries TRBV13 and TRBJ2-6; 10 nucleotides agree with TRBD1. J lost 0 bases, V lost 5 bases, and 7 bases had no gene match. Germline V gene lookup returns CDR1 PRHDT and CDR2 FYEKMQ (reference sequence). The CDR3 extends over 18 amino acids. This CDR3 is CASSLRQGAGSGANVLTF. The CDR3 nucleotides are TGTGCCAGCAGCCTAAGACAGGGGGCGGGCTCTGGGGCCAACGTCCTGACTTTC.

The rearrangement joins TRBV9 to TRBJ1-2, with D unresolved. V was cut by 0 bases and J by 5 bases, with 14 bases left in between. The CDR3 runs to 15 residues. CDR1 is SGDLS, CDR2 YYNGEE, per germline. In DNA, the CDR3 is TGTGCCAGCAGCGTAGGAGCCGTCCCGGGGTATGGCTACACCTTC. The encoded protein is CASSVGAVPGYGYTF.

This clone has only one observation. The gene calls are TRBV19 and TRBJ1-2; D gene ambiguous. The CDR3 sequence is 14 residues long. Germline CDR1 reads LNHDA; CDR2 reads SQIVND (reference sequence). Trimming cost V 3 bases and J 2 bases, with 10 bases left between them. Written as DNA, the CDR3 is TGTGCCAGTAGTATCATGCCAGTCAACTATGGCTACACCTTC. Its protein product is CASSIMPVNYGYTF.

This chain joins TRBV25-1 and TRBJ1-1, with 7 bases matching TRBD1. The CDR3 runs to 15 residues. The ends lost 0 bases at V and 4 bases at J; junction bases unmatched: 5. CDR1 and CDR2 from the germline V gene are MGHDK and SYGVNS. The CDR3 nucleotides are TGTGCCAGCAGTGAATATGACAGGGTGGGCACTGAAGCTTTCTTT. It encodes CASSEYDRVGTEAFF.

The chain has TRBV6-5 and TRBJ2-2; 7 nucleotides agree with TRBD2. V lost 0 bases and J lost 13; bases outside the gene matches: 11. The CDR3 covers 15 residues. CDR1 is MNHEY, CDR2 SVGAGI, per germline. In nucleotides, the CDR3 is TGTGCCAGCAGTTACTCGACCCCAGCGGGGAGGCCGCTGTTTTTT. Its protein product is CASSYSTPAGRPLFF.

The V and J genes are TRBV6-4 and TRBJ1-1; D ambiguous. This CDR3 is built from 13 residues. V lost 6 bases and J 4 bases, leaving 12 bases between the germline ends. Germline-derived CDR1 and CDR2 are MRHNA and SNTAGT. Here the CDR3 DNA reads TGTGCCAGCAGAGACGGACGGGGCACTGAAGCTTTCTTT. It encodes CASRDGRGTEAFF.

The rearrangement uses TRBV5-6 and TRBJ2-7; tentative D call: TRBD1 (6 bases). The CDR3 is 16 residues long. V was shortened by 1 base and J by 2 bases, with 16 bases between the two germline ends. CDR1 and CDR2 from the germline V gene are SGHDT and YYEEEE. Written as DNA, the CDR3 is TGTGCCAGCAGCTTGACTACGACAGGATCCACCTACGAGCAGTACTTC. Amino acid sequence: CASSLTTTGSTYEQYF.

The chain has TRBV19 and TRBJ2-7; TRBD1 matches 7 bases. The CDR3 extends over 13 amino acids. Germline CDR1 is LNHDA and CDR2 is SQIVND (reference sequence). The V and J ends lost 8 bases and 6 bases, in that order; junction bases with no gene match: 10. The CDR3 region is CASRDGTVSEQYF. DNA of the CDR3: TGTGCCAGTCGTGACGGGACAGTAAGCGAGCAGTACTTC.

By its share, this clone is large. This chain joins TRBV27 and TRBJ2-3; D perhaps matches TRBD1 (6 bases). The germline CDR1 and CDR2 sequences are MNHEY and SMNVEV (reference sequence). The CDR3 spans 15 residues. Trimming stripped 7 bases from V and 2 bases from J, with 16 bases between. The CDR3 protein is CASTPGTYPTDTQYF. In DNA, the CDR3 is TGTGCCAGCACCCCCGGGACATACCCCACAGATACGCAGTATTTT.